The rows below give T cell receptor beta chains drawn from one sample of a study of blood T cells in healthy people across ages. TCRdb recomputed calls from the 5' RACE reads with MiXCR, one row per CDR3 protein. The sample lists over 1,200,000 distinct CDR3 sequences; roughly 64% were seen once. Sequenced input: blood. The receptors originated from a man between 18 and 29 years old in good health. The conserved cysteine and the conserved F or W are not part of the CDR3 here. Fields, in order: V gene, D gene, CDR3 protein. The D gene is left open where the match is weak.

v_gene: TRBV25-1
d_gene: -
CDR3aa: ASGPSSNTIY

v_gene: TRBV10-3
d_gene: TRBD1
CDR3aa: AISGNTGGSTPRDEQF

v_gene: TRBV7-9
d_gene: -
CDR3aa: ASSFGRTLQETQY

v_gene: TRBV20-1
d_gene: -
CDR3aa: SASFVGSGTDTQY

v_gene: TRBV2
d_gene: TRBD1
CDR3aa: ASRRRPGGNGYT

v_gene: TRBV29-1
d_gene: TRBD1
CDR3aa: SVTQTGLSDTQY

v_gene: TRBV7-8
d_gene: -
CDR3aa: ASRLLGATSYEQY

v_gene: TRBV20-1
d_gene: -
CDR3aa: SARGLSDFYPDTQY

v_gene: TRBV5-1
d_gene: TRBD2
CDR3aa: ASHTGTTAHEQF

v_gene: TRBV28
d_gene: -
CDR3aa: ASSFTGRSGTEAF

v_gene: TRBV7-2
d_gene: -
CDR3aa: ASSLRSDPDTQY

v_gene: TRBV6-5
d_gene: TRBD1
CDR3aa: ASSYSLGQVAYEQY

v_gene: TRBV6-2/TRBV6-3
d_gene: -
CDR3aa: ASSYSIADTQY

v_gene: TRBV3-1
d_gene: -
CDR3aa: ASSQGSGAWRTGELF

v_gene: TRBV10-3
d_gene: -
CDR3aa: AIGLQGEGYT

v_gene: TRBV6-6
d_gene: TRBD1
CDR3aa: ASSRTGMDYGYT

v_gene: TRBV14
d_gene: -
CDR3aa: ASSQAVRGSDTQY

v_gene: TRBV25-1
d_gene: -
CDR3aa: ASSESRDEAF

v_gene: TRBV5-1
d_gene: -
CDR3aa: ASSLVAGNNEQF

v_gene: TRBV2
d_gene: -
CDR3aa: ASSDRVVEQF

v_gene: TRBV12-3/TRBV12-4
d_gene: -
CDR3aa: ASSLIRRGSSYEQY

v_gene: TRBV6-6
d_gene: -
CDR3aa: ASSYLAHTGELF

v_gene: TRBV7-9
d_gene: -
CDR3aa: ASSLAGASGSYEQY

v_gene: TRBV20-1
d_gene: TRBD1
CDR3aa: SARSYRGLDEKLF

v_gene: TRBV5-1
d_gene: -
CDR3aa: ASSETLTGDEQY

v_gene: TRBV20-1
d_gene: -
CDR3aa: SAARAGPAYNEQF

v_gene: TRBV7-9
d_gene: TRBD1
CDR3aa: ASSDGSGQPNLYGYT

v_gene: TRBV27
d_gene: -
CDR3aa: ASSTHDNRNTEAF

v_gene: TRBV20-1
d_gene: -
CDR3aa: SAREQPNEKLF

v_gene: TRBV29-1
d_gene: -
CDR3aa: SALRGPRSDFYNEQY

v_gene: TRBV12-3/TRBV12-4
d_gene: -
CDR3aa: ASSLGRQVNTEAF

v_gene: TRBV29-1
d_gene: -
CDR3aa: SALTENTEAF

v_gene: TRBV25-1
d_gene: -
CDR3aa: ASSEPSRPGHKNTGELF

v_gene: TRBV7-9
d_gene: -
CDR3aa: ASSWAETEAF

v_gene: TRBV4-1
d_gene: TRBD1
CDR3aa: ASSQHLADREDSYEQY

v_gene: TRBV11-2
d_gene: -
CDR3aa: ASSLARGSTDTQY

v_gene: TRBV25-1
d_gene: -
CDR3aa: ASSGARESKNIQY

v_gene: TRBV11-2
d_gene: TRBD2
CDR3aa: ASSVGTTNEQF

v_gene: TRBV29-1
d_gene: -
CDR3aa: SGQWQGFYT

v_gene: TRBV13
d_gene: -
CDR3aa: TSSLTAFTSTDTQY

v_gene: TRBV3-1
d_gene: -
CDR3aa: ASSHDVYNEQF

v_gene: TRBV20-1
d_gene: -
CDR3aa: SARVLGDSSYEQY

v_gene: TRBV20-1
d_gene: -
CDR3aa: SAYRPTASYEQY

v_gene: TRBV5-1
d_gene: TRBD2
CDR3aa: ASNLAGGNEQF

v_gene: TRBV6-5
d_gene: TRBD1
CDR3aa: ASSYSIGGTGGYEQY

v_gene: TRBV12-3/TRBV12-4
d_gene: -
CDR3aa: ASSPTSDRSEDQPQH

v_gene: TRBV11-2
d_gene: TRBD2
CDR3aa: ASSSRTSGGPRSYNEQF

v_gene: TRBV29-1
d_gene: -
CDR3aa: SATGRSYEQY